Presented here are 32 T cell receptor beta chains from one specimen sequenced in a study of OX40 agonist ivuxolimab in advanced cancers. Sequencing used immunoSEQ multiplex PCR; TCRdb keeps in-frame clones, though not all of them. The sample yields over 55,000 clones, about 93% seen once. Sequencing was performed on CD4+ or CD8+ T cells sorted from blood, taken in a trial of the OX40 agonist ivuxolimab. These TCRs come from an adult with an advanced solid tumor such as melanoma, head and neck, liver or kidney cancer.

This chain uses TRBV5-6 with TRBJ1-2, with D possibly being TRBD1 (5 bases). Trimming shortened V by 6 bases and J by 8 bases, and 17 bases separated the two germline ends. This CDR3 is 13 amino acids long. Germline assignment: CDR1 SGHDT and CDR2 YYEEEE. The CDR3 bases are TGTGCCAGCACTCCCGGGGGGTTAAAGGGCTACACCTTC. It is translated as CASTPGGLKGYTF. Full variable domain (rest looked up from reference TRBV5-6 and TRBJ1-2): DAGVTQSPTHLIKTRGQQVTLRCSPKSGHDTVSWYQQALGQGPQFIFQYYEEEERQRGNFPDRFSGHQFPNYSSELNVNALLLGDSALYLCASTPGGLKGYTFGSGTRLTVV.

The rearrangement uses TRBV30 and TRBJ2-3; D is unresolved. CDR1 and CDR2 from the germline V gene are GTSNPN and SVGIG (reference sequence). The V and J ends lost 3 bases and 3 bases respectively, with 13 bases between them. The CDR3 covers 14 residues. CDR3 sequence: CAWSPGVGTDTQYF. The CDR3 DNA is TGTGCCTGGAGCCCAGGTGTGGGAACAGATACGCAGTATTTT. Combining the CDR3 with reference TRBV30 and TRBJ2-3 gives the whole variable domain SQTIHQWPATLVQPVGSPLSLECTVEGTSNPNLYWYRQAAGRGLQLLFYSVGIGQISSEVPQNLSASRPQDRQFILSSKKLLLSDSGFYLCAWSPGVGTDTQYFGPGTRLTVL.

The chain carries TRBV4-1 and TRBJ2-7; D gene ambiguous. V lost 1 base, J lost 3 bases, and 7 bases lay in between. This CDR3 is 13 amino acids long. Germline lookup yields CDR1 MGHRA and CDR2 YSYEKL. The CDR3 DNA reads as TGCGCCAGCAGCCAAGGGATCAGCTACGAGCAGTACTTC. Translating gives CASSQGISYEQYF.

The genes are TRBV7-9 and TRBJ2-5; TRBD2 matches 8 bases. The CDR3 length is 14 residues. V lost 7 bases, J lost 5 bases, and 9 bases stayed unmatched. CDR1 is SEHNR, CDR2 FQNEAQ, per germline (reference sequence). CDR3 in amino acids: CASNEPGGAETQYF. In DNA, the CDR3 is TGTGCCAGCAACGAACCGGGAGGGGCGGAGACCCAGTACTTC.

This clone came up once. The chain carries TRBV27 and TRBJ1-1; no firm D call. The CDR3 covers 12 residues. The V end lost 4 bases, the J end lost 1 base, and 4 bases lay between the germline ends. Germline CDR1 reads MNHEY; CDR2 reads SMNVEV (reference sequence). As DNA, the CDR3 is TGTGCCAGCAGTTCGGGGAACACTGAAGCTTTCTTT. The encoded protein is CASSSGNTEAFF.

The chain has TRBV2 and TRBJ2-7; the match to TRBD1 covers 7 bases. The junction had 8 bases not matched to a gene; V was cut back by 7 bases and J by 2 bases. Per germline, CDR1 SNHLY and CDR2 FYNNEI. This CDR3 has 14 residues. In DNA form, the CDR3 reads TGTGCCAGCATGGGGGACAGAGGGGCCTACGAGCAGTACTTC. Its translation is CASMGDRGAYEQYF.

The chain carries TRBV4-3 and TRBJ2-1; D possibly matches TRBD1 or TRBD2 (6 bases each). V was trimmed by 0 bases and J by 8 bases, leaving 14 bases between them. Germline CDR1 is LGHNA and CDR2 is YSLEER. The CDR3 is 15 amino acids. CDR3 sequence reads: CASSQDWRGRYEQFF. The CDR3 DNA is TGCGCCAGCAGCCAAGATTGGAGGGGGAGGTATGAGCAGTTCTTC.

As for this clone: The junction and the germline gene differ at one end; a read error may be behind it. This chain links TRBV7-7 with TRBJ2-7, with 9 bases identical to TRBD1. Looked up from germline, CDR1 is SSHAT and CDR2 is FNYEAQ (reference sequence). This CDR3 has 15 residues. CDR3 bases: TGTGCTAGCAGCCCCGGACAGGGGCCCTCCTACGAGCAGTACTTC. As protein: CASSPGQGPSYEQYF.

This clone occurred once. The chain joins TRBV5-4 to TRBJ2-1, with D possibly being TRBD1 (6 bases). The length of the CDR3 is 16 residues. V was shortened by 0 bases and J by 9 bases, with 19 bases between the two germline ends. The germline gives CDR1 SGHNT, CDR2 YYREEE (reference sequence). The CDR3 sequence: CASSLAGRMEDSEQFF. The CDR3 region has the DNA TGTGCCAGCAGCTTGGCCGGACGGATGGAGGACAGTGAGCAGTTCTTC.

V and J are TRBV9 and TRBJ1-2, with 8 bases fitting TRBD1. J was trimmed by 4 bases and V by 4 bases; bases with no gene match: 12. The CDR3 runs to 16 residues. From germline, CDR1 is SGDLS and CDR2 YYNGEE. CDR3 sequence: CASSPTGAASIYGYTF. CDR3 nucleotides: TGTGCCAGCAGCCCGACAGGGGCCGCGTCAATCTATGGCTACACCTTC.

The gene calls are TRBV4-1 and TRBJ2-7; TRBD2 aligns across 11 bases. This CDR3 has 16 residues. Trimming took 5 bases from V and 5 from J; bases not matched to a gene: 11. Germline loops: CDR1 MGHRA, CDR2 YSYEKL. CDR3 coding DNA: TGCGCCAGCAGCTCACCCCTAGCGGGAGGTCCTCACGAGCAGTACTTC. Its protein product is CASSSPLAGGPHEQYF.

The V and J genes are TRBV7-9 and TRBJ2-7; TRBD1 aligns across 9 bases. Looked up from germline, CDR1 is SEHNR and CDR2 is FQNEAQ (reference sequence). The CDR3 consists of 15 residues. V gave up 4 bases and J gave up 5 bases; unmatched junction bases: 9. The CDR3: CASSSPDRGGHEQYF. The CDR3 DNA follows: TGTGCCAGCAGCTCCCCGGACAGGGGAGGCCACGAGCAGTACTTC.

This chain links TRBV21-1 with TRBJ2-5; whether TRBD1, the table's D call, matches the DNA was not checked. TRBV21-1 constitutes a pseudogene. The CDR3 contains 13 residues. The CDR3 DNA follows: TGTGCCAGCAGCAACCCTCTAGACAGGGCTCAGTACTTC. As protein: CASSNPLDRAQYF.

V usage is TRBV11-2 and J usage is TRBJ2-1; D not certain. Germline-derived CDR1 and CDR2 are SGHAT and FQNNGV. CDR3 length equals 13 residues. V shed 1 base and J shed 8 bases, with 9 bases lying between them. Here the CDR3 DNA reads TGTGCCAGCAGCTTAGCACCGGTTCATGAGCAGTTCTTC. Translation: CASSLAPVHEQFF.

The V call is TRBV19, the J call TRBJ1-2; D gene uncertain. Trimming pared 7 bases from V and 6 bases from J, leaving 12 bases between. The CDR3 covers 12 residues. CDR1 and CDR2 from the germline V gene are LNHDA and SQIVND (reference sequence). This chain's CDR3 is CASISDIHGYTF. The DNA of the CDR3 is TGTGCCAGTATTTCAGATATTCATGGCTACACCTTC.

V gene TRBV14 combines with J gene TRBJ2-5, with D possibly matching TRBD1 (6 bases). Germline CDR1 is SGHDN and CDR2 is FVKESK. Deletions cut 3 bases from V and 1 base from J, with 9 bases between. The CDR3 runs 14 residues. The CDR3 is CASSHRGPQETQYF. The CDR3 nucleotides read TGTGCCAGCAGCCACAGGGGTCCCCAAGAGACCCAGTACTTC.

This clone was found a few times. The J gene is TRBJ2-7, the V gene TRBV19, with D unresolved. The germline V gene encodes CDR1 LNHDA and CDR2 SQIVND (reference sequence). This CDR3 spans 14 amino acids. The V end was cut by 3 bases, the J end by 3 bases, with 12 bases between. CDR3 in amino acids: CASSMSDRFYEQYF. The CDR3, as DNA: TGTGCCAGTAGTATGTCCGACCGGTTCTACGAGCAGTACTTC.

This sequence joins TRBV5-6 and TRBJ2-7, with TRBD1 as a possible D gene (6 bases). CDR1 and CDR2 (germline): SGHDT, YYEEEE. The CDR3 runs 13 residues. Trimming removed 3 bases at V and 2 bases at J, with 9 bases between. CDR3 residues: CASSYGTPYEQYF. The CDR3, as DNA: TGTGCCAGCAGCTACGGGACACCCTACGAGCAGTACTTC.

The chain is built from TRBV6-5 and TRBJ2-7, with D possibly being TRBD1 (6 bases). V dropped 10 bases and J dropped 7 bases, with 23 bases sitting between them. The CDR3 is 14 residues long. The V gene's germline CDR1 is MNHEY and CDR2 SVGAGI. CDR3 bases: TGTGCCACCGCAGTGAGGGCACAGGGTGGGGAGCAGTACTTC. Translating it yields CATAVRAQGGEQYF.

The chain is built from TRBV27 and TRBJ2-1; D gene unclear. This CDR3 is 13 amino acids long. Deletions cut 6 bases from V and 8 bases from J, with 14 bases between. In germline, CDR1 is MNHEY, CDR2 SMNVEV (reference sequence). In nucleotides, the CDR3 is TGTGCCAGCAGCCCCGAGACTTGGGATGAGCAGTTCTTC. It specifies CASSPETWDEQFF.

This clone showed up just once. The chain is built from TRBV13 and TRBJ2-5; D remains ambiguous. The CDR3 totals 13 residues. Trimming took off 1 base at V and 1 base at J, with 4 bases between the two ends. Germline V CDR1 and CDR2: PRHDT, FYEKMQ (reference sequence). CDR3 nucleotides: TGTGCCAGCAGCTTAGAGATCCAAGAGACCCAGTACTTC. Amino acids: CASSLEIQETQYF.

The chain joins TRBV6-4 to TRBJ2-2; TRBD1 is a possible D gene (6 bases). The CDR3 sequence is 14 residues long. The V gene lost 6 bases and the J gene lost 3 bases, with 11 bases spanning the gap. Germline V gives CDR1 MRHNA, CDR2 SNTAGT. The chain's CDR3 is CASRRTEDTGELFF. The CDR3 DNA is TGTGCCAGCAGACGGACAGAGGACACCGGGGAGCTGTTTTTT.

The V and J genes are TRBV9 and TRBJ2-2, with D perhaps assigned TRBD1 or TRBD2 (5 bases each). The germline V and J ends were trimmed by 5 bases and 5 bases, with 7 bases remaining between them. The CDR3 extends over 12 amino acids. The V gene's germline CDR1 is SGDLS and CDR2 YYNGEE. The CDR3 sequence: CASRWGTGELFF. Written as DNA, the CDR3 is TGTGCCAGCAGGTGGGGGACCGGGGAGCTGTTTTTT.

The V and J genes are TRBV4-1 and TRBJ1-5, with D hard to call. The germline V gene has CDR1 MGHRA and CDR2 YSYEKL. There are 16 residues in the CDR3. The ends were cut back, 0 bases at V and 0 bases at J, with 9 bases in the middle. The chain's CDR3 is CASSQDGQYSNQPQHF. CDR3 in DNA: TGCGCCAGCAGCCAAGACGGGCAGTATAGCAATCAGCCCCAGCATTTT.

The chain couples TRBV5-1 to TRBJ2-7; D might be TRBD1 (5 bases). From germline, CDR1 is SGHRS and CDR2 YFSETQ. The CDR3 is 15 amino acids. Between the trimmed V and J ends, which lost 0 bases and 5 bases, there was a span of 15 bases. The CDR3 spells CASSLGAAGYHEQYF. The CDR3 DNA follows: TGCGCCAGCAGCTTGGGGGCCGCAGGGTACCACGAGCAGTACTTC.

The V gene is TRBV5-1, the J gene TRBJ2-4; 10 bases align to TRBD2. Germline assignment: CDR1 SGHRS and CDR2 YFSETQ. This CDR3 comprises 14 residues. The ends lost 4 bases at V and 4 bases at J; junction bases unmatched: 2. This chain's CDR3 is CASSPGLAKNIQYF. The CDR3 nucleotides read TGCGCCAGCAGCCCGGGACTAGCGAAAAACATTCAGTACTTC.

The chain carries TRBV13 and TRBJ1-5; tentatively, D is TRBD1 (6 bases). V was pared by 5 bases and J by 4 bases, with 15 bases between. Germline V lookup: CDR1 PRHDT, CDR2 FYEKMQ (reference sequence). The CDR3 loop spans 15 amino acids. The CDR3 here is CASSPRGGGNQPQHF. DNA of the CDR3: TGTGCCAGCAGCCCCCGAGGAGGGGGTAATCAGCCCCAGCATTTT.

The chain is built from TRBV4-1 and TRBJ2-7; TRBD2 agrees at 10 bases. The germline V gene encodes CDR1 MGHRA and CDR2 YSYEKL. The CDR3 consists of 14 residues. Losses at the gene ends were 9 bases for V and 2 bases for J; bases not matched to a gene: 7. The CDR3 sequence: CARASGGRTYEQYF. DNA of the CDR3: TGCGCCAGGGCTAGCGGGGGCCGAACCTACGAGCAGTACTTC.

As DNA, the CDR3 is TGCGCCAGCAGCCAAGATAGGGGGGCCATTTACAATGAGCAGTTCTTC. Amino acid sequence: CASSQDRGAIYNEQFF. The chain links TRBV4-3 to TRBJ2-1; D may correspond to TRBD1 or TRBD2 (6 bases each). The CDR3 totals 16 residues. V was clipped by 0 bases and J by 4 bases, with 13 bases between them. Germline lookup yields CDR1 LGHNA and CDR2 YSLEER.

The gene calls are TRBV5-1 and TRBJ2-7, with D unclear. The CDR3 consists of 13 residues. Trimming removed 0 bases from V and 6 bases from J, with 10 bases in between. The germline V gene encodes CDR1 SGHRS and CDR2 YFSETQ. The CDR3 nucleotides are TGCGCCAGCAGCTTGGATGCAGGCCCCGAGCAGTACTTC. The encoded protein is CASSLDAGPEQYF.

J is TRBJ2-3 and V is TRBV9; D is uncertain. Germline V lookup: CDR1 SGDLS, CDR2 YYNGEE. The V end was cut by 4 bases, the J end by 0 bases, with 9 bases between. This CDR3 region has 14 residues. CDR3 DNA: TGTGCCAGCAGCCCCCCCCTCAGCACAGATACGCAGTATTTT. Translation gives CASSPPLSTDTQYF.

The chain employs TRBV4-3 and TRBJ2-7; 8 bases map to TRBD2. J was trimmed by 0 bases and V by 2 bases; bases with no gene match: 3. CDR3 length: 15 residues. The germline V gene encodes CDR1 LGHNA and CDR2 YSLEER. The CDR3 protein is CASSQSSGFSYEQYF. CDR3 in DNA: TGCGCCAGCAGCCAATCTAGCGGGTTCTCCTACGAGCAGTACTTC.